A single sample gave rise to the 16 T cell receptor beta chains below, sequenced in a study of blood T cell repertoires in COVID-19. Measured with immunoSEQ multiplex PCR; TCRdb has only the in-frame clones, and not every one. The sample has about 270,000 clones; around 86% are singletons. The specimen was peripheral blood. The receptors shown here come from a man aged 35-49 years who had recovered from COVID-19.

V and J are TRBV7-2 and TRBJ2-4; TRBD1 agrees at 10 bases. Trimming cost V 8 bases and J 7 bases; bases outside gene matches: 11. The CDR3 is 15 residues long. Germline V CDR1 and CDR2: SGHTA, FQGNSA. The CDR3 DNA is TGTGCCAGCTCACCGGACAGGGGGTATGGTAACATTCAGTACTTC. This translates into CASSPDRGYGNIQYF.

The CDR3 sequence is CSVGHRASYNEQFF. The CDR3 DNA reads as TGCAGCGTTGGTCACAGGGCCTCCTACAATGAGCAGTTCTTC. This chain connects TRBV29-1 to TRBJ2-1; the D gene is possibly TRBD1 (6 bases). The germline V and J ends were trimmed by 4 bases and 0 bases, with 10 bases remaining between them. Germline V gene data show CDR1 as SQVTM and CDR2 as ANQGSEA. The CDR3 is made up of 14 amino acids.

The sample holds one count of this clone. The genes are TRBV20-1 and TRBJ2-3, with D possibly matching TRBD2 (5 bases). Germline assignment: CDR1 DFQATT and CDR2 SNEGSKA (reference sequence). The V end lost 3 bases, the J end lost 1 base, and 17 bases lay between the germline ends. The CDR3 contains 16 residues. DNA for the CDR3: TGCAGTGCTAGTGCGTTTCGGGGTGGCGGCACAGATACGCAGTATTTT. This encodes CSASAFRGGGTDTQYF.

The J gene is TRBJ1-3, the V gene TRBV5-1, with D uncertain. Germline V CDR1 and CDR2: SGHRS, YFSETQ. V lost 2 bases to trimming and J lost 1 base, with 10 bases between them. CDR3 size: 15 residues. The DNA for the CDR3 is TGCGCCAGCAGCTTTCAACAGATTTCTGGAAACACCATATATTTT. Translating gives CASSFQQISGNTIYF.

This clone was detected only once. The chain uses TRBV19 and TRBJ1-2, with a tentative D call TRBD1 (5 bases). Trimming stripped 3 bases from V and 4 bases from J, with 18 bases between. The CDR3 length is 16 residues. CDR1 is LNHDA and CDR2 is SQIVND in the germline V gene (reference sequence). The CDR3 protein is CASSMSVREEGYGYTF. The CDR3 DNA reads as TGTGCCAGTAGTATGTCAGTCAGGGAAGAAGGCTATGGCTACACCTTC.

This sequence joins TRBV18 and TRBJ2-3, with 12 bases fitting TRBD2. With V trimmed by 3 bases and J by 0 bases, 13 bases remained unmatched. The CDR3 runs 20 residues. Per the germline V gene, CDR1 is KGHSH and CDR2 is LQKENI. The CDR3 sequence is CASSPPSGRASTPSTDTQYF. CDR3 nucleotides: TGTGCCAGCTCACCTCCTAGCGGGAGGGCCTCCACCCCTAGCACAGATACGCAGTATTTT.

The V and J genes are TRBV7-9 and TRBJ2-2; the match to TRBD2 covers 11 bases. The CDR3 totals 15 residues. The germline V gene encodes CDR1 SEHNR and CDR2 FQNEAQ (reference sequence). J lost 5 bases, V lost 5 bases, and 4 bases had no gene match. CDR3 region: CASSPPSGRTGELFF. CDR3 bases: TGTGCCAGCAGCCCCCCTAGCGGGAGGACCGGGGAGCTGTTTTTT.

The CDR3 here is CASSPGTANYEQYF. CDR3 nucleotide sequence: TGTGCCAGCAGCCCGGGGACAGCCAACTACGAGCAGTACTTC. The chain combines TRBV9 with TRBJ2-7; 7 nucleotides match TRBD1. CDR1 is SGDLS, CDR2 YYNGEE, per germline. The CDR3 has 14 amino acids. The V gene end was trimmed by 4 bases and the J gene end by 3 bases; junction bases not matched to a gene: 7.

The chain recombines TRBV6-2 or TRBV6-3 with TRBJ2-6, with D uncertain. Between the trimmed V and J ends, which lost 6 bases and 2 bases, there was a span of 17 bases. The CDR3 sequence is 17 residues long. The germline gives CDR1 MNHEY, CDR2 SVGEGT. This chain's CDR3 is CASSPPRDAAGANVLTF. In DNA, the CDR3 is TGTGCCAGCAGCCCTCCGAGAGATGCGGCTGGGGCCAACGTCCTGACTTTC.

The V gene is TRBV14, the J gene TRBJ2-7; TRBD2 matches 12 bases. Germline CDR1 SGHDN, CDR2 FVKESK. The CDR3 sequence is 16 residues long. The V and J ends lost 2 bases and 1 base, in that order; junction bases with no gene match: 3. The CDR3 DNA sequence: TGTGCCAGCAGCCAACCGGGACTAGCGGGTTCCTACGAGCAGTACTTC. This codes for CASSQPGLAGSYEQYF.

The rearrangement joins TRBV19 to TRBJ1-5; D is possibly TRBD1 (6 bases). Germline V lookup: CDR1 LNHDA, CDR2 SQIVND (reference sequence). V lost 7 bases and J lost 0, with 19 bases in between. This CDR3 spans 17 amino acids. The CDR3 bases are TGTGCCAGTAACCCCAGGGGTCATTTCGCTAGCAATCAGCCCCAGCATTTT. Its translation is CASNPRGHFASNQPQHF.

The chain has TRBV7-2 and TRBJ1-5, with 8 bases aligning to TRBD1. Germline-derived CDR1 and CDR2 are SGHTA and FQGNSA. The CDR3 is made up of 16 amino acids. Unmatched junction bases numbered 10, after V lost 5 bases and J lost 4 bases. DNA for the CDR3: TGTGCCAGCAGCCCGAAAACAGGGGGGCGAAATCAGCCCCAGCATTTT. Protein: CASSPKTGGRNQPQHF.

The genes are TRBV6-1 and TRBJ2-7, with TRBD2 as a possible D gene (6 bases). Between the trimmed V and J ends, which lost 2 bases and 10 bases, there was a span of 12 bases. The CDR3 totals 12 residues. The germline V gene encodes CDR1 MNHNS and CDR2 SASEGT. CDR3 bases: TGTGCCAGCAGTGAATACGGGACTCCTCAGTACTTC. Translating gives CASSEYGTPQYF.

The gene calls are TRBV6-5 and TRBJ1-5; perhaps TRBD1 as D (6 bases). Trimming took off 5 bases at V and 6 bases at J, with 14 bases between the two ends. The CDR3 spans 14 residues. The germline CDR1 and CDR2 sequences are MNHEY and SVGAGI. The CDR3 protein is CASSPGGATQPQHF. CDR3 DNA: TGTGCCAGCAGTCCTGGGGGGGCAACTCAGCCCCAGCATTTT.

This clone was picked up one time. CDR3 protein: CASSLVAVPYNEQFF. DNA of the CDR3: TGTGCCAGCAGTTTGGTAGCGGTTCCCTACAATGAGCAGTTCTTC. This rearrangement joins TRBV27 to TRBJ2-1; D is possibly TRBD2 (6 bases). The germline CDR1 and CDR2 sequences are MNHEY and SMNVEV (reference sequence). The CDR3 runs to 15 residues. V lost 3 bases and J lost 2, with 11 bases in between.

The chain combines TRBV7-2 with TRBJ2-1; the match to TRBD2 covers 10 bases. This CDR3 spans 15 amino acids. The germline CDR1 and CDR2 sequences are SGHTA and FQGNSA. Trimming cost V 8 bases and J 2 bases; bases outside gene matches: 6. In DNA form, the CDR3 reads TGTGCCAGCCGAGGGAGCGGGGGGGCCTACAATGAGCAGTTCTTC. This translates into CASRGSGGAYNEQFF.